Sequencing of this T cell receptor (beta chain) was carried out in a study of blood T cell repertoires in COVID-19. Study summary: Donors in Cohort 3 who had recovered were those with two negative PCRs, healthcare professional clearance, or resolution of their symptoms.

CDR1 and CDR2 from the germline V gene are SGDLS and YYNGEE. The V segment lost 2 bases and the J segment 1 base; nucleotides outside the gene matches: 3. CDR3 length equals 14 residues. Original data processing: Researchers report that nucleated cell counts were estimated from reference gene primer amplification. TCRdb's copy holds only in-frame clones and misses some; the assay was immunoSEQ multiplex PCR. That table is the source of V, J and clone size, and D and trimming were worked out from the DNA. This sample yields approximately 360,000 clones, of which around 87% are seen a single time; around 2% belongs to the top ten. Participants, 18 to 89 years old, spanned around 25 US areas.

The J gene is TRBJ2-7, the V gene TRBV9; 7 positions match TRBD1. The receptor comes from a man aged 40-50 years in a cohort exposed to, infected with or recovered from COVID-19 (not recorded which). What was sequenced was PBMCs or T cells enriched from blood (not recorded which). The CDR3 loop is CASSVGTDSYEQYF. The CDR3 DNA reads as TGTGCCAGCAGCGTTGGGACAGATTCCTACGAGCAGTACTTC.